A single TCR beta chain is shown here with its context. Its antigen remains unidentified. These data belong to a study of T cell responses to AZD1222 COVID-19 vaccine. Study-level background: Pooling of second doses given at about 4 or about 12 weeks was done.

Germline CDR1 and CDR2: LNHDA and SQIVND (reference sequence). The CDR3 covers 16 residues. V shed 4 bases and J shed 3 bases, with 16 bases lying between them. Generated by immunoSEQ multiplex PCR, the TCRdb table keeps only in-frame clones and is missing some. The sample lists some 150,000 clones; 93% were seen once. Study-wide findings and caveats: Close to half of all spike-specific TCRs reportedly target regions of the variants that are unmutated. Among AZD1222 vaccinees, only six or seven were seropositive at baseline. Clonal diversity may have been underestimated in mostly white British donors.

The chain has TRBV19 and TRBJ1-3; D uncertain. Specimen: peripheral blood, collected on day 0 of AZD1222 vaccination. This clonotype originated in an adult in good health. The CDR3, as DNA: TGTGCCAGTAGTACCCCCGGCAGAAACCTTGGAAACACCATATATTTT. Its protein is CASSTPGRNLGNTIYF.